This TCR beta chain stems from a study of sequential checkpoint blockade in melanoma. Study as a whole: Both treatment sequences were followed by maintenance nivolumab.

Assay used: immunoSEQ multiplex PCR; TCRdb lists only in-frame clones, some missing. Counted here are fewer than 11,000 clones, 73% occurring once; the ten biggest clones make up 36%. The V gene lost 4 bases and the J gene lost 0 bases, with 23 bases spanning the gap. The germline gives CDR1 SGHDT, CDR2 YYEEEE. The length of the CDR3 is 19 residues. Treatment: randomized to nivolumab then ipilimumab (arm A) or the reverse (arm B). None of the patients previously received DNA-damaging chemotherapy. From thawed PBMCs, live CD3+CD8+ cells negative for CD19 and CD56 were sorted. The clonotype originates from a human donor with melanoma. V gene TRBV5-6 combines with J gene TRBJ1-3, with D perhaps TRBD1 (5 bases). The sequencing used CD8+ T cells sorted from blood (inferred from file names), collected from a patient given nivolumab and ipilimumab in sequence. CDR3 sequence reads: CASSPLVRETEHSGNTIYF. The CDR3 DNA follows: TGTGCCAGCAGCCCCCTGGTCAGGGAAACAGAACACTCTGGAAACACCATATATTTT. Full variable domain (remainder filled in from reference TRBV5-6 and TRBJ1-3): DAGVTQSPTHLIKTRGQQVTLRCSPKSGHDTVSWYQQALGQGPQFIFQYYEEEERQRGNFPDRFSGHQFPNYSSELNVNALLLGDSALYLCASSPLVRETEHSGNTIYFGEGSWLTVV.